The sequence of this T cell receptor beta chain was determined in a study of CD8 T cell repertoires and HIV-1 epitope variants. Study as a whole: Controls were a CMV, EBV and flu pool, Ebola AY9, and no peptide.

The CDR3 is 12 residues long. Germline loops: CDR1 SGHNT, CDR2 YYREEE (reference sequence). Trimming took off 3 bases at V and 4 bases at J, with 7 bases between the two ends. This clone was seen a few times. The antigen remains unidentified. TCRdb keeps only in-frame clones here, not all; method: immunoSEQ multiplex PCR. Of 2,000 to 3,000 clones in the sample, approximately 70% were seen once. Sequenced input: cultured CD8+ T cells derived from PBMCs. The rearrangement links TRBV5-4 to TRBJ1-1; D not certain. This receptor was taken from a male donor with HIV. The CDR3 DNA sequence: TGTGCCAGCAGCTCAGCGTTCACTGAAGCTTTCTTT. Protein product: CASSSAFTEAFF.